This entry lists 28 T cell receptor beta chains sequenced from one sample in a study of T cells in Graves' hyperthyroidism and ophthalmopathy. The source material, RNA transcripts, was used to amplify TCR beta CDR3 regions. A first-round RT-PCR of the TCR CDR3 used the HTBI primer set. MiXCR, run by TCRdb on the multiplex PCR reads, gives a single entry per CDR3 protein. The sample contains over 450,000 distinct CDR3 sequences, 17% of which appear only once. The sequenced sample consisted of blood. All receptors derive from a woman younger than 30 with Graves' ophthalmopathy.

This clonotype was detected a few times. A much larger clone is a single base away; this may be a read error. The rearrangement joins TRBV2 to TRBJ2-1; 9 bases line up with TRBD2. Germline values: CDR1 SNHLY, CDR2 FYNNEI. V lost 9 bases, J lost 5 bases, and 23 bases stayed unmatched. The CDR3 totals 19 residues. In DNA, the CDR3 is TGTGCCAGTGGACTGGGGGGAGCGGGGGGTCCCCAGGGGAACAATGAGCAGTTCTTC. Its protein is CASGLGGAGGPQGNNEQFF.

This clonotype was picked up many times. This chain joins TRBV7-9 and TRBJ2-1; tentatively, D is TRBD1 (6 bases). Germline values: CDR1 SEHNR, CDR2 FQNEAQ (reference sequence). V was trimmed by 5 bases and J by 12 bases, leaving 17 bases between them. The CDR3 covers 13 residues. CDR3 residues: CASSLRVLGAQFF. CDR3 nucleotide sequence: TGTGCCAGCAGCCTCAGGGTTTTGGGGGCGCAGTTCTTC.

This clonotype appeared a few times. The V and J genes are TRBV6-2 or TRBV6-3 and TRBJ2-1; perhaps TRBD2 as D (5 bases). The CDR3 runs to 14 residues. Per germline, CDR1 MNHEY and CDR2 SVGEGT. V was pared by 1 base and J by 7 bases, with 11 bases between. The CDR3 DNA reads TGTGCCAGCAGTTACTTTGTTAGCGTGAATGAGCAGTTCTTC. Protein sequence: CASSYFVSVNEQFF.

Many counts were recorded for this clonotype. This rearrangement joins TRBV28 to TRBJ2-7; 9 bases line up with TRBD1. From germline, CDR1 is MDHEN and CDR2 SYDVKM. With 4 bases clipped from V and 4 bases from J, the junction kept 2 bases outside the gene matches. CDR3 size: 13 residues. The CDR3 coding sequence is TGTGCCAGCAGTTGGGACAGGGAGTACGAGCAGTACTTC. It specifies CASSWDREYEQYF.

This clonotype was picked up many times. This chain connects TRBV2 to TRBJ1-2; 11 positions match TRBD1. The ends lost 8 bases at V and 6 bases at J; junction bases unmatched: 5. Germline CDR1 and CDR2: SNHLY and FYNNEI. The length of the CDR3 is 13 residues. The CDR3 is CASGRDRGDGYTF. CDR3 DNA: TGTGCCAGCGGCCGGGACAGGGGGGATGGCTACACCTTC.

A remark on this clonotype: A read error may explain this, as a much larger clone is one base away. The gene calls are TRBV5-1 and TRBJ2-3; no clear D. Per the germline V gene, CDR1 is SGHRS and CDR2 is YFSETQ. This CDR3 has 14 residues. Trimming pared 6 bases from V and 2 bases from J, leaving 13 bases between. The CDR3: CASNRGRHTDTQYF. The CDR3 nucleotides are TGCGCCAGCAACCGCGGACGGCACACAGATACGCAGTATTTT.

The sample holds a few counts of this clonotype. This chain connects TRBV9 to TRBJ2-1; D possibly corresponds to TRBD2 (6 bases). Germline V gene data show CDR1 as SGDLS and CDR2 as YYNGEE. The V end lost 4 bases, the J end lost 4 bases, and 18 bases lay between the germline ends. This CDR3 spans 16 amino acids. CDR3 sequence (DNA): TGTGCCAGCAGCCCGGGAGACAATACCAGATACAATGAGCAGTTCTTC. This codes for CASSPGDNTRYNEQFF.

This clonotype was counted ten times or more. This chain links TRBV29-1 with TRBJ2-1; the D is unclear. This CDR3 region has 16 residues. The V gene lost 0 bases and the J gene lost 1 base, with 13 bases spanning the gap. CDR1 SQVTM and CDR2 ANQGSEA come from the germline V gene. The CDR3 spells CSVEDLVRSSYNEQFF. The CDR3 DNA reads TGCAGCGTTGAAGATCTCGTCAGGTCGTCCTACAATGAGCAGTTCTTC.

The chain uses TRBV7-9 and TRBJ2-7; tentatively, D is TRBD2 (6 bases). Per germline, CDR1 SEHNR and CDR2 FQNEAQ (reference sequence). There are 15 residues in the CDR3. With 6 bases removed from V and 6 bases from J, the gap between germline ends came to 21 bases. This chain's CDR3 is CASRHTQVPGSEQYF. In DNA form, the CDR3 reads TGTGCCAGCAGGCATACTCAGGTTCCCGGGAGCGAGCAGTACTTC.

This clonotype was detected ten times or more. The rearrangement uses TRBV28 and TRBJ1-2; 7 nucleotides line up with TRBD1. Germline loops: CDR1 MDHEN, CDR2 SYDVKM. The CDR3 length is 13 residues. The J segment lost 4 bases and the V segment lost 4 bases, leaving 3 bases of the junction unmatched. CDR3 DNA: TGTGCCAGCAGTTCGGGACAGCTCTATGGCTACACCTTC. Translating gives CASSSGQLYGYTF.

The chain recombines TRBV29-1 with TRBJ2-7; 7 nucleotides align to TRBD1. V was clipped by 8 bases and J by 6 bases; unmatched bases: 7. In germline, CDR1 is SQVTM, CDR2 ANQGSEA. CDR3 length: 11 residues. CDR3 in amino acids: CSISQGREQYF. The CDR3 DNA reads as TGCAGCATTTCACAGGGGCGCGAGCAGTACTTC.

This clonotype was found many times. The chain has TRBV2 and TRBJ1-5; D is undetermined. V lost 4 bases to trimming and J lost 0 bases, with 13 bases between them. CDR1 is SNHLY and CDR2 is FYNNEI in the germline V gene. The CDR3 contains 16 residues. CDR3 in DNA: TGTGCCAGCAGTGTGGGCACAGCGTATAGCAATCAGCCCCAGCATTTT. Encoded protein: CASSVGTAYSNQPQHF.

Many counts were recorded for this clonotype. V gene TRBV7-9 combines with J gene TRBJ2-3; no firm D call. The CDR3 length is 14 residues. Trimming removed 6 bases from V and 2 bases from J, with 12 bases in between. Germline V CDR1 and CDR2: SEHNR, FQNEAQ (reference sequence). CDR3 sequence: CASRNALYTDTQYF. CDR3 sequence (DNA): TGTGCCAGCAGGAACGCTCTCTACACAGATACGCAGTATTTT.

This clonotype turned up a few times. The rearrangement uses TRBV19 and TRBJ2-1, with no clear D. Germline values: CDR1 LNHDA, CDR2 SQIVND (reference sequence). CDR3 length equals 18 residues. The V end was cut by 3 bases, the J end by 0 bases, with 18 bases between. This chain's CDR3 is CASSILGRRKSSYNEQFF. CDR3 coding DNA: TGTGCCAGTAGTATTCTCGGCAGAAGAAAGAGCTCCTACAATGAGCAGTTCTTC.

Many counts were recorded for this clonotype. V usage is TRBV30 and J usage is TRBJ1-6; TRBD1 is a possible D gene (6 bases). Germline V gene data show CDR1 as GTSNPN and CDR2 as SVGIG (reference sequence). V was shortened by 0 bases and J by 11 bases, with 17 bases between the two germline ends. The CDR3 totals 15 residues. CDR3 in amino acids: CAWSVVGQPAPPLHF. Here the CDR3 DNA reads TGTGCCTGGAGTGTGGTAGGACAGCCCGCTCCACCCCTCCACTTT.

This clonotype has more than one count but fewer than ten. This rearrangement joins TRBV12-3 or TRBV12-4 to TRBJ2-5; D possibly corresponds to TRBD1 (6 bases). V was clipped by 6 bases and J by 11 bases, with 22 bases between them. The CDR3 length is 14 residues. The CDR3: CASSTQGKKGFQYF. CDR3 bases: TGTGCCAGCAGCACACAGGGAAAAAAGGGGTTTCAGTACTTC.

The genes are TRBV3-1 and TRBJ2-6; D might be TRBD1 (5 bases). Looked up from germline, CDR1 is LGHDT and CDR2 is YNNKEL (reference sequence). Trimming stripped 2 bases from V and 1 base from J, with 9 bases between. This CDR3 has 16 residues. CDR3 DNA sequence: TGTGCCAGCAGCCAATTGGCAGGGTCTGGGGCCAACGTCCTGACTTTC. This translates into CASSQLAGSGANVLTF.

This clonotype was counted many times. J is TRBJ1-1 and V is TRBV5-1; D is perhaps TRBD1 (6 bases). Germline CDR1 and CDR2: SGHRS and YFSETQ. The CDR3 has 13 residues. Trimming took 5 bases from V and 8 from J, leaving 16 bases between them. CDR3 nucleotide sequence: TGCGCCAGCAGTCAACAGGGCAACGCGGAAGCTTTCTTT. Its protein is CASSQQGNAEAFF.

This clonotype has just a few counts. This could be a read error, since a much larger clone is one nucleotide away. The chain couples TRBV6-1 to TRBJ1-1, with a possible D match to TRBD1 (6 bases). Per the germline V gene, CDR1 is MNHNS and CDR2 is SASEGT. This CDR3 comprises 12 residues. Trimming pared 5 bases from V and 3 bases from J, leaving 7 bases between. CDR3 amino acids: CASSTGYTEAFF. The CDR3 DNA sequence: TGTGCCAGCAGTACAGGGTACACTGAAGCTTTCTTT.

This clonotype was detected a few times. The chain employs TRBV28 and TRBJ2-3, with 8 bases fitting TRBD2. After removal of 7 bases from V and 4 bases from J, the junction contained 13 bases not matched to a gene. Per the germline V gene, CDR1 is MDHEN and CDR2 is SYDVKM. This CDR3 is 16 amino acids long. CDR3 in DNA: TGTGCCAGCACTTTCGGGGGGGCAGGGCGCCCAGATACGCAGTATTTT. This encodes CASTFGGAGRPDTQYF.

At least ten counts were recorded for this clonotype. The CDR3 protein is CASSRTGLRETQYF. DNA for the CDR3: TGTGCCAGCAGCCGGACAGGGCTAAGAGAGACCCAGTACTTC. The chain combines TRBV7-9 with TRBJ2-5; the match to TRBD1 covers 8 bases. CDR1 is SEHNR and CDR2 is FQNEAQ in the germline V gene (reference sequence). CDR3 length: 14 residues. Unmatched junction bases numbered 6, after V lost 5 bases and J lost 4 bases.

V gene TRBV30 combines with J gene TRBJ2-3; 10 nucleotides line up with TRBD2. The CDR3 covers 15 residues. The V gene end was trimmed by 2 bases and the J gene end by 2 bases; junction bases not matched to a gene: 4. Germline V gene sequence: CDR1 GTSNPN, CDR2 SVGIG (reference sequence). CDR3 amino acids: CAWSPLAGDTDTQYF. CDR3 nucleotides: TGTGCCTGGAGTCCCCTAGCGGGAGACACAGATACGCAGTATTTT.

The chain recombines TRBV10-3 with TRBJ2-7; 9 nucleotides match TRBD2. The V segment lost 9 bases and the J segment 0 bases; nucleotides outside the gene matches: 9. Germline lookup yields CDR1 ENHRY and CDR2 SYGVKD. The CDR3 spans 15 residues. As DNA, the CDR3 is TGTGCCATTCGGGCTCCTAGCGGGGACTCCTACGAGCAGTACTTC. Its protein is CAIRAPSGDSYEQYF.

The rearrangement joins TRBV19 to TRBJ1-5; D is unresolved. Trimming removed 8 bases at V and 4 bases at J, with 18 bases between. This CDR3 has 15 amino acids. Germline V gives CDR1 LNHDA, CDR2 SQIVND (reference sequence). The CDR3 loop is CASSWGTSGNQPQHF. CDR3 DNA: TGTGCCAGTTCATGGGGAACGTCCGGAAATCAGCCCCAGCATTTT.

V gene TRBV7-9 combines with J gene TRBJ1-3; 7 bases are shared with TRBD1. The CDR3 runs 14 residues. V lost 3 bases and J lost 5; bases outside the gene matches: 4. Germline V gene sequence: CDR1 SEHNR, CDR2 FQNEAQ (reference sequence). This CDR3 reads CASSLTTGRNTIYF. CDR3 bases: TGTGCCAGCAGCTTGACGACAGGGAGAAACACCATATATTTT.

This clonotype was detected only a few times. The chain recombines TRBV7-6 with TRBJ2-7; 9 bases fit TRBD1. The CDR3 totals 16 residues. The germline CDR1 and CDR2 sequences are SGHVS and FNYEAQ. V was clipped by 5 bases and J by 1 base; unmatched bases: 9. The CDR3 loop reads CASSPAPGQGSYEQYF. CDR3 sequence (DNA): TGTGCCAGCAGCCCAGCCCCGGGACAGGGTTCCTACGAGCAGTACTTC.

This clonotype was recorded at least ten times. The V and J genes are TRBV7-9 and TRBJ2-5, with TRBD2 matching 14 bases. Germline CDR1 and CDR2: SEHNR and FQNEAQ (reference sequence). The ends lost 5 bases at V and 2 bases at J; junction bases unmatched: 4. The CDR3 covers 16 residues. The CDR3 sequence is CASSQGLAGAQETQYF. The CDR3 DNA is TGTGCCAGCAGCCAGGGACTAGCGGGGGCTCAAGAGACCCAGTACTTC.

This clonotype was counted ten times or more. The gene calls are TRBV6-9 and TRBJ1-6; the D is unclear. Trimming stripped 10 bases from V and 6 bases from J, with 13 bases between. Looked up from germline, CDR1 is MNHGY and CDR2 is SVAAGI. This CDR3 region has 13 residues. The CDR3: CANLGGSNSPLHF. DNA for the CDR3: TGTGCCAACTTAGGAGGGAGTAATTCACCCCTCCACTTT.